Listed here are 29 T cell receptor beta chains from one sample, sequenced in a study of T cell repertoires in cytomegalovirus infection. MiXCR, run by TCRdb on the reads, gives a single entry per CDR3 protein. In the table there are 480,000 or so distinct CDR3 sequences, around 11% of which are singletons. Sequenced material: PBMCs. These receptors were taken from a human donor in good health (CMV status not recorded). Some clones in this sample may be carry-over from other donors' samples.

The V gene is TRBV3-1, the J gene TRBJ2-1; TRBD2 is a possible D gene (6 bases). V lost 6 bases and J lost 0, with 15 bases in between. This CDR3 has 16 amino acids. The V gene's germline CDR1 is LGHDT and CDR2 YNNKEL (reference sequence). The CDR3 coding sequence is TGTGCCAGCAGTTTACCGGGACTCATCTCCTACAATGAGCAGTTCTTC. Translating it yields CASSLPGLISYNEQFF.

This clonotype was observed many times. The gene calls are TRBV7-2 and TRBJ2-3; D call uncertain. Deletions cut 8 bases from V and 9 bases from J, with 18 bases between. CDR1 and CDR2 from the germline V gene are SGHTA and FQGNSA. The CDR3 consists of 13 residues. In DNA, the CDR3 is TGTGCCAGCTATTCACAGACCTACGGCACGCAGTATTTT. This gives the protein CASYSQTYGTQYF.

The CDR3 reads CASSSSDGNEKLFF. In DNA, the CDR3 is TGTGCCAGCAGTTCCTCTGATGGTAATGAAAAACTGTTTTTT. The chain uses TRBV12-3 or TRBV12-4 and TRBJ1-4; unclear D gene. Trimming shortened V by 4 bases and J by 4 bases, and 10 bases separated the two germline ends. The CDR3 covers 14 residues.

This clonotype was counted many times. V usage is TRBV7-9 and J usage is TRBJ2-1, with 13 bases that match TRBD2. The CDR3 sequence is 18 residues long. Germline trimming cut 5 bases from V and 1 base from J; bases unmatched to any gene: 8. CDR1 and CDR2 (germline): SEHNR, FQNEAQ (reference sequence). CDR3 region: CASSGQGLAGLSYNEQFF. Written as DNA, the CDR3 is TGTGCCAGCAGCGGTCAGGGACTAGCGGGGCTATCCTACAATGAGCAGTTCTTC.

This clonotype was recorded only once. The rearrangement links TRBV5-1 to TRBJ2-3; D might be TRBD2 (6 bases). V shed 4 bases and J shed 2 bases, with 14 bases lying between them. CDR1 SGHRS and CDR2 YFSETQ come from the germline V gene. The CDR3 is made up of 15 amino acids. The CDR3 region is CASSLVLAVTDTQYF. The CDR3 DNA is TGCGCCAGCAGCCTGGTGTTAGCGGTCACAGATACGCAGTATTTT.

The table lists this clonotype with many counts. This rearrangement joins TRBV29-1 to TRBJ2-7; 12 positions match TRBD1. The V segment lost 1 base and the J segment 3 bases; nucleotides outside the gene matches: 1. CDR1 is SQVTM and CDR2 is ANQGSEA in the germline V gene. The CDR3 spans 14 residues. CDR3 sequence (DNA): TGCAGCGTTGAAGGGGACAGGGGGCTCTACGAGCAGTACTTC. Translated: CSVEGDRGLYEQYF.

The table lists this clonotype with many counts. The J gene is TRBJ1-1, the V gene TRBV19; the D gene is possibly TRBD1 (6 bases). This CDR3 region has 11 residues. The germline V and J ends were trimmed by 8 bases and 5 bases, with 9 bases remaining between them. Germline V gives CDR1 LNHDA, CDR2 SQIVND (reference sequence). CDR3 residues: CASLGGTEAFF. CDR3 nucleotides: TGTGCCAGTTTAGGGGGGACTGAAGCTTTCTTT.

The chain carries TRBV28 and TRBJ1-3; D is perhaps TRBD1 (6 bases). The V gene lost 6 bases and the J gene lost 4 bases, with 10 bases spanning the gap. The length of the CDR3 is 13 residues. The V gene's germline CDR1 is MDHEN and CDR2 SYDVKM. CDR3 coding DNA: TGTGCCAGCAGGGGGGACATCGGAAACACCATATATTTT. It codes for CASRGDIGNTIYF.

The sample holds many counts of this clonotype. The chain recombines TRBV7-2 with TRBJ1-5; no clear D gene. Germline CDR1 SGHTA, CDR2 FQGNSA. The CDR3 covers 14 residues. Trimming pared 3 bases from V and 5 bases from J, leaving 11 bases between. The CDR3 loop is CASSLGHRDQPQHF. The CDR3 DNA sequence: TGTGCCAGCAGCTTGGGTCATAGGGATCAGCCCCAGCATTTT.

This chain links TRBV14 with TRBJ2-4; D unresolved. V dropped 1 base and J dropped 0 bases, with 10 bases sitting between them. From germline, CDR1 is SGHDN and CDR2 FVKESK. This CDR3 has 16 residues. The CDR3: CASSQGRVLAKNIQYF. DNA for the CDR3: TGTGCCAGCAGCCAAGGACGGGTACTAGCCAAAAACATTCAGTACTTC.

This clonotype was counted at least ten times. This rearrangement joins TRBV7-8 to TRBJ2-1, with 9 bases matching TRBD1. The V segment lost 1 base and the J segment 4 bases; nucleotides outside the gene matches: 2. Germline CDR1 and CDR2: SGHVS and FQNEAQ. CDR3 size: 15 residues. The CDR3 reads CASSLETGGYNEQFF. The CDR3 region has the DNA TGTGCCAGCAGCTTAGAGACAGGGGGGTACAATGAGCAGTTCTTC.

The V and J genes are TRBV29-1 and TRBJ2-5; a possible D gene is TRBD1 (6 bases). In germline, CDR1 is SQVTM, CDR2 ANQGSEA. The CDR3 contains 13 residues. Trimming cost V 2 bases and J 2 bases, with 9 bases left between them. CDR3 protein: CSVERGSQETQYF. The CDR3 DNA follows: TGCAGCGTTGAAAGGGGGAGTCAAGAGACCCAGTACTTC.

CDR3 residues: CASSRPGNGQPQHF. CDR3 bases: TGTGCCAGCAGCCGCCCAGGGAATGGCCAGCCCCAGCATTTT. The V call is TRBV3-1, the J call TRBJ1-5; TRBD1 might be the D (5 bases). Germline V CDR1 and CDR2: LGHDT, YNNKEL (reference sequence). V was clipped by 4 bases and J by 7 bases, with 14 bases between them. This CDR3 has 14 residues.

V and J are TRBV15 and TRBJ1-5, with D hard to call. Germline V lookup: CDR1 LNHNV, CDR2 YYDKDF (reference sequence). Deletions cut 7 bases from V and 1 base from J, with 14 bases between. This CDR3 has 15 amino acids. The CDR3 is CATTPEGESNQPQHF. CDR3 nucleotides: TGTGCCACCACCCCCGAAGGCGAGAGCAATCAGCCCCAGCATTTT.

There are many counts of this clonotype. V is TRBV27 and J is TRBJ1-2, with 10 nucleotides matching TRBD1. This CDR3 spans 16 amino acids. V was pared by 5 bases and J by 4 bases, with 10 bases of the junction left unmatched. The germline gives CDR1 MNHEY, CDR2 SMNVEV (reference sequence). The CDR3 DNA reads as TGTGCCAGCAGTATTCGCGGGACAGGGGTTAGCTATGGCTACACCTTC. Translation gives CASSIRGTGVSYGYTF.

This clonotype was seen repeatedly, ten times or more. The chain combines TRBV5-5 with TRBJ2-2, with D perhaps matching TRBD1 or TRBD2 (5 bases each). V was clipped by 3 bases and J by 4 bases, with 16 bases between them. The CDR3 loop spans 16 amino acids. CDR1 is SGHKS and CDR2 is YYEKEE in the germline V gene (reference sequence). CDR3 sequence reads: CASSWDVSRITGELFF. Here the CDR3 DNA reads TGTGCCAGCAGCTGGGACGTCAGCCGGATCACCGGGGAGCTGTTTTTT. The complete variable domain, with remaining parts taken from reference TRBV5-5 and TRBJ2-2, reads DAGVTQSPTHLIKTRGQQVTLRCSPISGHKSVSWYQQVLGQGPQFIFQYYEKEERGRGNFPDRFSARQFPNYSSELNVNALLLGDSALYLCASSWDVSRITGELFFGEGSRLTVL.

This clonotype was observed a handful of times. The chain is built from TRBV20-1 and TRBJ2-7, with 9 nucleotides matching TRBD2. Germline assignment: CDR1 DFQATT and CDR2 SNEGSKA (reference sequence). The V gene end was trimmed by 2 bases and the J gene end by 0 bases; junction bases not matched to a gene: 2. The CDR3 length is 14 residues. CDR3 sequence reads: CSARLAGLSYEQYF. The CDR3 nucleotides read TGCAGTGCTAGACTAGCGGGACTCTCCTACGAGCAGTACTTC.

This clonotype was found many times. The chain couples TRBV19 to TRBJ1-5; 10 nucleotides match TRBD1. V lost 3 bases, J lost 6 bases, and 5 bases stayed unmatched. Germline CDR1 and CDR2: LNHDA and SQIVND (reference sequence). The length of the CDR3 is 15 residues. Written as DNA, the CDR3 is TGTGCCAGTAGTATGGGGACAGGGGTCTTTCAGCCCCAGCATTTT. As protein: CASSMGTGVFQPQHF.

This clonotype was observed at least ten times. This chain uses TRBV7-9 with TRBJ2-1; TRBD2 agrees at 13 bases. V was clipped by 2 bases and J by 2 bases; unmatched bases: 3. The CDR3 is 17 residues long. Germline loops: CDR1 SEHNR, CDR2 FQNEAQ (reference sequence). DNA of the CDR3: TGTGCCAGCAGCTTACCGGGACTAGCGGGACCCTACAATGAGCAGTTCTTC. Amino acid sequence: CASSLPGLAGPYNEQFF.

The chain employs TRBV27 and TRBJ2-3; D gene ambiguous. The germline V gene has CDR1 MNHEY and CDR2 SMNVEV (reference sequence). The V and J ends lost 1 base and 0 bases respectively, with 14 bases between them. This CDR3 spans 17 amino acids. In DNA form, the CDR3 reads TGTGCCAGCAGTTTATACCCTGGGTTTGGGAGCACAGATACGCAGTATTTT. Amino acids: CASSLYPGFGSTDTQYF.

The sample holds many counts of this clonotype. The chain uses TRBV6-1 and TRBJ1-1; 8 nucleotides match TRBD1. The CDR3 is 13 amino acids. Germline V gene data show CDR1 as MNHNS and CDR2 as SASEGT. J gave up 5 bases and V 4 bases, and 3 bases lay outside the gene matches. CDR3 protein: CASSVHRGTEAFF. For the CDR3, the DNA is TGTGCCAGCAGTGTGCACAGGGGGACTGAAGCTTTCTTT.

This clonotype was counted ten times or more. In nucleotides, the CDR3 is TGTGCCAGCAGCCCCCAGGGGCGGGGGTTCAATGAGCAGTTCTTC. This translates into CASSPQGRGFNEQFF. V and J are TRBV7-3 and TRBJ2-1, with D maybe TRBD2 (7 bases). V was trimmed by 5 bases and J by 6 bases, leaving 17 bases between them. The germline V gene has CDR1 SGHTA and CDR2 FQGTGA. The CDR3 has 15 residues.

Ten or more counts support this clonotype. The rearrangement uses TRBV10-3 and TRBJ2-7; 8 nucleotides agree with TRBD2. Germline assignment: CDR1 ENHRY and CDR2 SYGVKD. The CDR3 is made up of 16 amino acids. V lost 2 bases, J lost 4 bases, and 10 bases stayed unmatched. CDR3 sequence reads: CAISEPGGVRTYEQYF. The CDR3 region has the DNA TGTGCCATCAGTGAGCCGGGGGGGGTGCGGACTTACGAGCAGTACTTC.

This clonotype has a count of ten or more. The chain carries TRBV12-3 or TRBV12-4 and TRBJ2-1; D is possibly TRBD2 (6 bases). The CDR3 covers 16 residues. The V end lost 5 bases, the J end lost 9 bases, and 23 bases lay between the germline ends. The CDR3 sequence: CASSKSLTSRRGEQFF. CDR3 in DNA: TGTGCCAGCAGTAAAAGTTTAACTAGCCGGAGGGGTGAGCAGTTCTTC.

This clonotype was counted many times. This chain connects TRBV10-3 to TRBJ1-2; no firm D call. Trimming cost V 3 bases and J 0 bases, with 8 bases left between them. Germline CDR1 reads ENHRY; CDR2 reads SYGVKD. The CDR3 has 14 amino acids. CDR3 amino acids: CAISDLEANYGYTF. CDR3 in DNA: TGTGCCATCAGTGATTTGGAAGCTAACTATGGCTACACCTTC.

In its sample, this clonotype was seen many times. This rearrangement joins TRBV18 to TRBJ1-1; a weak D match, TRBD1 (5 bases). Germline assignment: CDR1 KGHSH and CDR2 LQKENI. Trimming took off 4 bases at V and 1 base at J, with 7 bases between the two ends. The CDR3 extends over 13 amino acids. CDR3 sequence: CASSRGQNTEAFF. The CDR3 nucleotides read TGTGCCAGCTCACGTGGACAGAACACTGAAGCTTTCTTT.

This clonotype was recorded many times. The V gene is TRBV7-8, the J gene TRBJ2-6; D is possibly TRBD1 (6 bases). This CDR3 has 18 amino acids. Per the germline V gene, CDR1 is SGHVS and CDR2 is FQNEAQ. Trimming removed 5 bases from V and 4 bases from J, with 21 bases in between. The CDR3 sequence: CASSHTGYPTLGANVLTF. The CDR3 region has the DNA TGTGCCAGCAGCCATACAGGGTATCCAACTCTCGGGGCCAACGTCCTGACTTTC.

A few counts support this clonotype. The chain uses TRBV20-1 and TRBJ2-1; 8 bases are shared with TRBD1. Germline CDR1 reads DFQATT; CDR2 reads SNEGSKA (reference sequence). V was clipped by 6 bases and J by 8 bases; unmatched bases: 18. The CDR3 consists of 16 residues. As DNA, the CDR3 is TGCAGTGCCTATATTCCGGACAGGGCGACCAGCCATGAGCAGTTCTTC. Amino acid sequence: CSAYIPDRATSHEQFF.

This chain links TRBV5-4 with TRBJ1-1; D gene unclear. Deletions cut 5 bases from V and 0 bases from J, with 11 bases between. This CDR3 comprises 14 residues. In germline, CDR1 is SGHNT, CDR2 YYREEE (reference sequence). CDR3 region: CASRNWIMNTEAFF. For the CDR3, the DNA is TGTGCCAGCAGGAACTGGATCATGAACACTGAAGCTTTCTTT.